The clone carrying this TCR beta chain was seen a few times. This CDR3 comprises 14 residues. Trimming left V 5 bases short and J 5 bases short, with 15 bases between. CDR1 is SEHNR and CDR2 is FQNEAQ in the germline V gene (reference sequence). Repertoires were generated with immunoSEQ multiplex PCR, while TCRdb's copy carries only in-frame clones and drops some. The sample yields about half a million clones, 70% to 80% seen once. The data originate from a study of shared clonotypes between healthy human individuals. Sequencing used PBMCs. This sequence originates from a woman aged 40 to 55 in good health. Some clones in this sample may be carry-over from other donors' samples. The J gene is TRBJ1-1, the V gene TRBV7-9, with a tentative D call TRBD1 (5 bases). CDR3 sequence: CASSPQGRETEAFF. The CDR3 nucleotides are TGTGCCAGCAGCCCTCAGGGACGGGAAACTGAAGCTTTCTTT.